This T cell receptor beta chain stems from a study of Graves' ophthalmopathy and Graves' hyperthyroidism. Across the study: Specimen type is peripheral blood, obtained at initial diagnosis before any treatment.

As concerns this clonotype: What it binds is not known. This is likely a read error, given that the CDR3 carries no conserved phenylalanine or tryptophan at its end.

Transcripts of RNA were the source for amplifying TCR beta CDR3 regions. An initial RT-PCR round employing HTBI primers preceded a second-round multiplex PCR. Each CDR3 protein gets one entry after TCRdb re-called the multiplex PCR reads with MiXCR. The sample contains about 390,000 distinct CDR3 sequences, approximately 15% of which appear only once. By definition, stable hyperthyroidism involved no ophthalmopathy within 18 months of follow-up. Someone took the PBMCs out of roughly 10 ml of fresh peripheral blood. Study conclusions and caveats: Ophthalmopathy progression prediction by the model yielded a sensitivity of about 70% and a specificity of 72% to 75%.

CDR3 length: 15 amino acids. The ends were cut back, 6 bases at V and 5 bases at J, with 14 bases in the middle. This chain joins TRBV12-3 or TRBV12-4 and TRBJ1-6; possibly TRBD1 for D (6 bases). This TCR was recovered from a young woman with stable Graves' hyperthyroidism. Sequencing was carried out using peripheral blood. The CDR3 region is CASSGLWGHNSPLHS. CDR3 nucleotides: TGTGCCAGCAGCGGCCTGTGGGGGCATAATTCACCCCTCCACTCC.